The present T cell receptor beta chain was sequenced within a study of pediatric ulcerative colitis. General study results and limits: All ulcerative colitis patients, but no controls, carried two rectal clonotypes. A couple of patients' blood samples yielded substantially fewer templates.

Libraries were prepared by immunoSEQ multiplex PCR; TCRdb keeps only in-frame clonotypes and omits some of them. The sample has 20,000 or so clones, about three quarters seen once; the top ten hold roughly a sixth. The rectum was sampled with one to two pinch biopsies at colonoscopy. This clone appeared a single time. The antigen is unknown. V was clipped by 3 bases and J by 3 bases; unmatched bases: 0. CDR3 length: 14 residues. CDR1 is MGHDK, CDR2 SYGVNS, per germline. The chain carries TRBV25-1 and TRBJ2-2; 8 positions match TRBD1. Sequencing was performed on gut tissue. This clonotype originated in a boy aged 5-17 years with severe ulcerative colitis. In DNA, the CDR3 is TGTGCCAGCAGTGAGGACAGGGACACCGGGGAGCTGTTTTTT. Translated, it gives CASSEDRDTGELFF.